This is a list of T cell receptor beta chains from one sample in a study of immune evolution from preneoplasia to lung adenocarcinoma. Produced via immunoSEQ multiplex PCR; TCRdb's table is partial and in-frame only. The sample has roughly 5,400 clones; less than 90% are singletons. The sequenced sample was FFPE minimally invasive lung adenocarcinoma tissue. These receptors came from a person aged 55-79 years with lung adenocarcinoma. The CDR3 runs from the conserved cysteine through the conserved F or W.

V	J	CDR3
TRBV7-2	TRBJ2-2	CASSSAPGYGELFF
TRBV28	TRBJ2-1	CASSSLDSPGPNSNEQFF
TRBV2	TRBJ2-1	CASSPQTSNEQFF
TRBV11-3	TRBJ2-7	CASSLGVGGNMGEQYF
TRBV27	TRBJ2-7	CASSLGAGPVYEQYF
TRBV11-1	TRBJ2-2	CASSLKGIAPGELFF
TRBV19	TRBJ1-1	CASSITSAFSGEITEAFF
TRBV5-1	TRBJ2-7	CASRQGPRREQYF
TRBV6-5	TRBJ2-5	CASSTKRGGVETQYF
TRBV6-1	TRBJ2-2	CASSELAGGPRTGELFF
TRBV30	TRBJ1-5	CAWSVSRDRGNQPQHF
TRBV6-5	TRBJ2-5	CASSQGPATQYF
TRBV29-1	TRBJ2-7	CSASTAPDEQYF
TRBV5-4	TRBJ2-5	CASSLVGDETQYF
TRBV4-1	TRBJ2-3	CASSQLAGAHTTDTQYF
TRBV28	TRBJ1-5	CASREGPQPQHF
TRBV15	TRBJ1-3	CATSRQGNTIYF
TRBV28	TRBJ1-2	CASSFGVTNYGYTF
TRBV7-2	TRBJ1-1	CATSARGSFMNTEAFF
TRBV4-3	TRBJ2-4	CASSQEAIQYF
TRBV5-4	TRBJ1-4	CASSVTGGGRGEKLFF
TRBV4-3	TRBJ2-7	CASSQDLDRGYEQYF
TRBV7-9	TRBJ1-2	CASSTYRRANYGYTF
TRBV28	TRBJ1-3	CASSSEGRRNTIYF
TRBV4-3	TRBJ2-3	CASSQQAGTDTQYF
TRBV19	TRBJ2-7	CASRTGQEQYF
TRBV4-3	TRBJ2-7	CASSQDILGTLEQYF
TRBV30	TRBJ2-2	CAWRGTGELFF
TRBV6-1	TRBJ1-4	CASSEARQINEKLFF
TRBV6-4	TRBJ2-1	CASRANRGVLNNEQFF
TRBV11-2	TRBJ2-7	CASSLLEGGAYEQYF
TRBV18	TRBJ1-5	CASSLTGGADQPQHF
TRBV5-8	TRBJ2-5	CASTLGTSGETQYF
TRBV4-1	TRBJ1-2	CASSPFGTGVYDYTF
TRBV19	TRBJ2-1	CASRQGAAYNEQFF
TRBV2	TRBJ2-7	CASLSPGYSYEQYF
TRBV18	TRBJ2-7	CASSRDRAYEQYF
TRBV6-6	TRBJ1-2	CASSYRAHYTF
TRBV2	TRBJ2-7	CASRTSGNNEQYF
TRBV19	TRBJ2-3	CASGHGTSGPIGTDTQYF
TRBV30	TRBJ2-3	CAWSPGLINTDTQYF
TRBV6-5	TRBJ1-2	CASSRQGGPNYGYTF
TRBV9	TRBJ2-1	CASSVASGGANEQFF
TRBV27	TRBJ1-2	CASSSRSNGYTF
TRBV6-6	TRBJ1-1	CASRRGGYTEAFF
TRBV7-2	TRBJ2-1	CASSLSDSYEQFF
TRBV7-2	TRBJ1-2	CASSLFVDTLGDYGYTF
TRBV27	TRBJ1-1	CASSSQGPLSTNTEAFF
TRBV7-2	TRBJ2-7	CASSSYLQTGNSYEQYF
TRBV30	TRBJ1-5	CAWSKGTGGYSNQPQHF
TRBV29-1	TRBJ2-5	CSVESYQETQYF
TRBV6-5	TRBJ2-2	CASSSMTGYTGELFF
TRBV6-4	TRBJ2-1	CASSDLAGDYNEQFF
TRBV5-1	TRBJ2-1	CASSLRPEGGEQFF
TRBV15	TRBJ1-1	CASSQRGGTEAFF
TRBV30	TRBJ2-3	CAWSWRTGGTDTQYF
TRBV10-3	-	CAISAQDSYEQYF
TRBV9	TRBJ1-3	CASSAVGSGNTIYF
TRBV19	TRBJ1-1	CASSPAGLNTEAFF